This TCR beta chain was profiled in a study of blood T cells in healthy people across ages. In the case of this clonotype: Its matching antigen is unknown.

Together with a sample-barcoded 5' primer, a J-beta primer mix was included in a second PCR lasting about 6 to 11 cycles. TCRdb ran MiXCR on the 5' RACE reads and lists one entry per CDR3 protein. The sample has hundreds of thousands of distinct CDR3 sequences; more than 45% are singletons. Notes on the study in general: Per-million-T-cell TCR beta diversity fell roughly linearly with age. Expanded clonotype shifts may have been confounded, as the donors had an unknown CMV status. TCR beta diversity correlated strongly with naive T cell percentage.

Material: blood. This receptor was identified in a woman older than 75 in good health.

The CDR3 DNA reads TGCAGCACCAGGGACAGTGAAGCTTTCTTT. It is translated as CSTRDSEAFF. The chain combines TRBV29-1 with TRBJ1-1; 7 positions match TRBD1. This CDR3 contains 10 residues. Germline CDR1 is SQVTM and CDR2 is ANQGSEA. Trimming at V came to 8 bases and at J to 7 bases, leaving 4 bases not matched to a gene.